This T cell receptor beta chain was retrieved from a study of T cell responses to AZD1222 COVID-19 vaccine. Regarding this clone: Its antigen is currently unknown.

The CDR3 totals 11 residues. V gave up 5 bases and J gave up 4 bases, with 2 bases separating them. CDR1 SEHNR and CDR2 FQNEAQ come from the germline V gene (reference sequence). Measured with immunoSEQ multiplex PCR; TCRdb has only the in-frame clones, and not every one. The sample carries 66,000 or so clones, about four fifths recorded once. Study-level results: Only after the peak T cell response were repertoires sampled. Baseline serology detected seropositivity in only six or seven AZD1222 recipients. The donor group comprised mostly white British people and more females; the analysis possibly underestimated clonal diversity. Per reports, nearly half of all spike-specific TCRs target regions that are unmutated in variants.

This sequence originates from an adult in good health. Sequenced material: peripheral blood, taken on day 0 of MenACWY control vaccination. The V gene is TRBV7-9, the J gene TRBJ1-4; the D is unclear. The CDR3 bases are TGTGCCAGCAGCATTAATGAAAAACTGTTTTTT. As protein: CASSINEKLFF.